This T cell receptor (beta chain) was captured in a study of shared clonotypes between healthy human individuals (dated by TCRdb to about 2020). For the study in its entirety: A couple of women and a few men aged 18 to 49 years were included in the cohort. For each donor, three plates each were used for CD4 naive and CD4 memory, two plates were used for CD8 naive, and one plate was used for CD8 memory. To estimate repertoire size and how much clonotypes are shared between individuals, the study performed deep sequencing of blood TCR repertoires from roughly five healthy adults. To increase sequencing depth and limit assay-specific biases, different laboratories used diverse techniques to prepare libraries and sequence TCR repertoires. Per donor, leukapheresis produced somewhere between about 0.94 and 9 billion PBMCs. The full study reports these points: Across a few donors, approximately 5% of naive CD4, roughly 3.4% of naive CD8, about 2.3% of memory CD4, and 0.4% to 0.45% of memory CD8 clonotypes were shared. The genetic and exposure-history diversity represented was limited by the small number of donors. Compared with non-shared clonotypes, the clonotypes found in all four sorted-subset donors had higher generation probabilities. Naive subsets generally had larger estimated clonotype richness than memory subsets did. Pairwise subsampling led to the expectation that sequencing depth would affect the degree of clonotype sharing among donors. Sampling was restricted to blood, and TCR repertoires in tissue are likely to differ from TCR repertoires in blood. Incomplete sequencing was indicated by rarefaction of sorted-subset datasets, despite the large sequencing depth.

Using the deep immunoSEQ assay, TCR CDR3 regions were amplified from genomic DNA by multiplex PCR. Genomic DNA extracted from each cell subset was distributed evenly over all wells of several immunoSEQ 96-well plates, and each plate served as one replicate. For sorted subsets, about 200 ng genomic DNA, equal to tens of thousands of T cell genomes, was loaded into each replicate PCR. Purified libraries were quantified with a Qubit 3.0 fluorometer, sized on a Bioanalyzer 2100, and re-quantified with the KAPA Library Quantification kit. A separate single-read 150-cycle Illumina NextSeq 550 flow cell was used to sequence each immunoSEQ 96-well plate. The authors' pipeline ran thus. The immunoSEQ output contained only junctional sequences without quality scores, so filtering could not match that applied to full-length reads. To assign V/J genes and CDR3, sequences were annotated against IMGT germline references using PyIR, a Python wrapper for IgBLAST v1.9. Any read was removed if the V/J assignment was weak (E-value above 1e-6), the CDR3 was missing, or the read contained stop codons, out-of-frame junctions, or ambiguous translated residues. A V3J clonotype was defined by an identical inferred V gene, J gene, and CDR3 amino acid sequence. To compute the percentage overlap between repertoires, the number of shared unique clonotypes was divided by the size of the smaller repertoire. Richness of each repertoire was evaluated using RTK rarefaction, the Chao1 estimator, and Recon v2.1 estimates of unobserved clonotypes. Generation probabilities were computed with OLGA for all TCRbeta clonotypes obtained by the gDNA method from several donors. In its TCRdb copy, this immuneACCESS table keeps in-frame sequences only and misses some clones. Where compared with another copy, unresolved V genes explain less than half of these, and the others have no known cause. The D gene and trimming were derived from the DNA, and the V and J assignments and clone size from that table. Recorded for this sample are roughly 2 million clones; 85% to 95% of them occurred a single time. The ten biggest clones cover 0.1% to 0.15% of the sample.

Healthy HIV-negative adults with no recently reported acute infections or vaccinations were included as donors. Only Caucasian adults living in Nashville, Tennessee, USA were represented among the donors. CD4+ T cells were enriched by magnetic negative selection, after which naive cells were positively selected on CD45RA and the negative fraction was taken as the memory subset. Blood was obtained by leukapheresis, after which PBMCs were separated by Ficoll-Histopaque density gradient centrifugation and cryopreserved in liquid nitrogen vapor phase. Analytical flow cytometry was used to check the purity and quantity of every magnetically sorted T cell population. Each sorted fraction had its genomic DNA isolated and then quantified by UV absorbance on a Nanodrop 2000c. The germline V gene provides CDR1 SGHRS and CDR2 YFSETQ. V was cut back by 3 bases and J by 5 bases, leaving a gap of 9 bases between them. Its CDR3 holds 13 amino acids, cysteine through phenylalanine. The retained sequence is limited to the CDR3, 39 bases, with the frame set at the first base.

About this clone itself: Its recognized antigen is unknown. Per-base quality was not reported, and no clone a single base away is much larger than it.

Source material: naive CD4+ T cells sorted from blood. The meaning of the sample's cell subset or site label: CD45RA+ positively selected. The rearranged segments are TRBV5-1 and TRBJ2-4, with TRBD1 perhaps the D gene, on 6 matching bases. This sequence originates from a young man in good health. The DNA is as follows: TGCGCCAGCAGCTGGACAGTAGAAAACATTCAGTACTTC. Translated, this gives CASSWTVENIQYF.